This TCR beta chain was sequenced during a study of control samples from healthy donors and cancer patients. In germline, CDR1 is LNHDA, CDR2 SQIVND (reference sequence). V lost 3 bases and J lost 5, with 10 bases in between. CDR3 size: 13 residues. Clones were sequenced by immunoSEQ multiplex PCR, and TCRdb holds only the in-frame ones, with some missing. The table has approximately 120,000 clones, more than 85% seen once. Sequenced: blood. This receptor was obtained from a woman aged 45-65 years in good health. The chain employs TRBV19 and TRBJ1-1, with D perhaps matching TRBD1 (5 bases). CDR3 region: CASSILRGTEAFF. CDR3 in DNA: TGTGCCAGTAGTATTCTGAGGGGAACTGAAGCTTTCTTT.